A selection of T cell receptor beta chains follows, all from one sample in a study of cytomegalovirus exposure and HLA in healthy donors. Clones were read by immunoSEQ multiplex PCR, and TCRdb kept only the in-frame ones, dropping some. The profile shows roughly 190,000 clones, around 87% of them singletons. The sequencing sample was made of PBMCs. The receptors derive from a man aged 25-45 years in good health and CMV-seronegative. The CDR3 runs from the conserved cysteine through the conserved F or W. Fields, in order: D gene, V gene, clone size, J gene, CDR3 DNA, CDR3 protein. D genes are given only for firm matches. Part of the rows lack a size; the others show once, few, many or a class for expanded clones.

>.|TRBV15|.|TRBJ1-2
TGTGCCACCAGCGACAACGGCCGGAGGGCCTATGGCTACACCTTC
CATSDNGRRAYGYTF
>.|TRBV5-5|.|TRBJ1-4
TGTGCCAGCAGCTTGGGGGGTGGCGGGAATGAAAAACTGTTTTTT
CASSLGGGGNEKLFF
>TRBD2|TRBV7-2|.|TRBJ2-5
TGTGCCAGCAGCTTATTCCCAGCGGGGGGGCAAGAGACCCAGTACTTC
CASSLFPAGGQETQYF
>TRBD1|TRBV18|.|TRBJ1-1
TGTGCCAGCTCACCAGACCGGGACAGAGCTTTCTTT
CASSPDRDRAFF
>.|TRBV6-6|.|TRBJ1-5
TGTGCCAGCAGTTACCGGGGAAGCAATCAGCCCCAGCATTTT
CASSYRGSNQPQHF
>TRBD1|TRBV6-6|.|TRBJ1-5
TGTGCCAGCAAGTCCGGGACAGGAGGATACAATCAGCCCCAGCATTTT
CASKSGTGGYNQPQHF
>.|TRBV6-1|.|TRBJ1-1
TGTGCCAGCAGCCCCGTAGGAGGTGCGTTTGAAGCTTTCTTT
CASSPVGGAFEAFF
>.|TRBV15|once|TRBJ2-3
TGTGCCACCAGCAGAGCTCCGGGGGATGGCGGATCGACTATCACAGATACGCAGTATTTT
CATSRAPGDGGSTITDTQYF
>TRBD1|TRBV7-9|.|TRBJ2-5
TGTGCCAGCAGCTTAGTAACAGGGGGTTTTGAGACCCAGTACTTC
CASSLVTGGFETQYF
>.|TRBV12-5|.|TRBJ2-1
TGTGCTAGTGGTTCATTAGACAATGAGCAGTTCTTC
CASGSLDNEQFF
>TRBD2|TRBV2|.|TRBJ2-1
TGTGCCAGCAGTGAACCTCCACGCGGGAGGGATGAGCAGTTCTTC
CASSEPPRGRDEQFF
>.|TRBV28|once|TRBJ1-2
TGTGCCAGCAGTCTTACAGGGTACTATGGCTACACCTTC
CASSLTGYYGYTF
>TRBD2|TRBV9|once|TRBJ2-7
TGTGCCAGCAGCGTCCAGGTGGCGGGAGCCTACGAGCAGTACTTC
CASSVQVAGAYEQYF
>.|TRBV7-8|.|TRBJ1-2
TGTGCCAGCAGCCACCACCCGACCGGGACAAGTGGCTACACCTTC
CASSHHPTGTSGYTF
>TRBD1|TRBV7-9|.|TRBJ2-7
TGTGCCAGCAGCGACCCGGGGACAGCATCCTACGAGCAGTACTTC
CASSDPGTASYEQYF
>.|TRBV28|few|TRBJ1-3
TGTGCCAGCAGAGAGACAGGACGCTCTGGAAACACCATATATTTT
CASRETGRSGNTIYF
>.|TRBV5-8|.|TRBJ2-7
TGTGCCAGCAGCCAGGCCCTGGGCGAGCAGTACTTC
CASSQALGEQYF
>.|TRBV19|.|TRBJ1-6
TGTGCCAGTAACAGAAATCCCAATTCACCCCTCCACTTT
CASNRNPNSPLHF
>.|TRBV7-6|many|TRBJ2-7
TGTGCCAGCAGCTTAGCATCGGACACCTCCTACGAGCAGTACTTC
CASSLASDTSYEQYF
>TRBD2|TRBV11-2|.|TRBJ2-5
TGTGCCAGCAGCTTACCGCGGGTTAGCGGGAGGGAAGAGACCCAGTACTTC
CASSLPRVSGREETQYF
>TRBD1|TRBV11-2|.|TRBJ2-7
TGTGCCAGCAGCTTAGTTAGGGGGCGGAGTTCCTACGAGCAGTACTTC
CASSLVRGRSSYEQYF
>TRBD2|TRBV28|.|TRBJ2-5
TGTGCCAGCAGTTCTAGCGGGAGAGAGACCCAGTACTTC
CASSSSGRETQYF
>TRBD1|TRBV5-6|.|TRBJ2-7
TGTGCCAGCAGCCGGGACAGGGGGCACGAGCAGTACTTC
CASSRDRGHEQYF
>.|TRBV5-1|.|TRBJ1-4
TGCGCCAGCAGGAACCAGCCAGGGCCTAATGAAAAACTGTTTTTT
CASRNQPGPNEKLFF
>.|TRBV5-4|.|TRBJ2-5
TGTGCCAGCAGCACCTCCGGGACACGGAGAAAGACCCAGTACTTC
CASSTSGTRRKTQYF
>TRBD1|TRBV6-1|.|TRBJ1-5
TGTGCCAGCAGTGCGACGACAGGGAGTAGAAATCAGCCCCAGCATTTT
CASSATTGSRNQPQHF
>TRBD1|TRBV28|.|TRBJ1-5
TGTGCCAGCAGTTTCATAGGGGGCTGGCAGCCCCAGCATTTT
CASSFIGGWQPQHF
>.|TRBV6-4|few|TRBJ2-6
TGTGCCAGCAGTGGTACAGCCTCTGGGGCCAACGTCCTGACTTTC
CASSGTASGANVLTF
>TRBD2|TRBV27|.|TRBJ2-5
TGTGCCAGCAGTCCCTCTTGGCGCGGGGGGCAAGAGACCCAGTACTTC
CASSPSWRGGQETQYF
>TRBD2|TRBV5-1|.|TRBJ2-6
TGCGCCAGCAGCTCGGGACTAGCGGGAGGTCGAGGCAACGTCCTGACTTTC
CASSSGLAGGRGNVLTF
>TRBD1|TRBV6-1|.|TRBJ2-5
TGTGCCAGCAGTGAACCCCAGGGGGCGCGGGAGACCCAGTACTTC
CASSEPQGARETQYF
>TRBD2|TRBV9|.|TRBJ2-7
TGTGCCAGCAGCGTAGGGCCAGCGGGGCCCTACGAGCAGTACTTC
CASSVGPAGPYEQYF